The clone carrying this TCR beta chain has only a few counts. Its antigen is not known. This record belongs to a study of T-cell memory formation after mild COVID-19. Trimming removed 0 bases from V and 5 bases from J, with 16 bases in between. The germline CDR1 and CDR2 sequences are DFQATT and SNEGSKA (reference sequence). This CDR3 contains 15 residues. TCRdb re-called the 5' RACE reads through MiXCR, storing one row per CDR3 protein. This table holds some 340,000 distinct CDR3 sequences, 10% to 15% found once. Notes on the study in general: CD4+ contracting clones were mainly CM and EM; CD8+ ones, EMRA.

This TCR came from a young man who had mild COVID-19 (a few samples of this study predate the infection). Cell type and time point are not known. The sequencing input was PBMCs or a T cell subset sorted from them (not recorded which). The chain has TRBV20-1 and TRBJ2-5, with D possibly matching TRBD2 (6 bases). As DNA, the CDR3 is TGCAGTGCTAGAGATCTGGCGGGGCCAGGGGAGACCCAGTACTTC. Protein: CSARDLAGPGETQYF.